This T cell receptor beta chain was captured by sequencing in a study of T cells in Graves' hyperthyroidism and ophthalmopathy. About the research overall: At the time of initial diagnosis and before any treatment, peripheral blood was collected. Whole-study findings and limits: A model using 13 V-J features told ophthalmopathy apart from stable hyperthyroidism.

This clonotype was picked up a small number of times. The antigen remains unidentified. Ophthalmopathy in the patients scored at least 3 on Clinical Activity Score and at least 4 on NOSPECS grade, lasting under 3 months. Cells are PBMCs isolated from roughly 9.2 ml of fresh blood. V trimming: 6 bases; J trimming: 2 bases; junction bases outside the gene matches: 2. The CDR3 is 14 amino acids. The germline gives CDR1 MNHEY, CDR2 SMNVEV (reference sequence). TCR beta CDR3 regions were amplified from RNA transcripts. Researchers ran a first-round RT-PCR on the TCR CDR3 using the HTBI primer set. From the multiplex PCR reads, TCRdb called clonotypes with MiXCR, one entry per CDR3 protein. The data hold approximately 600,000 distinct CDR3 sequences, with under 25% observed a single time.

Sequenced input: blood. The genes are TRBV27 and TRBJ2-5, with 11 positions matching TRBD2. The sequence derives from a man aged 25 to 40 with Graves' ophthalmopathy. In DNA form, the CDR3 reads TGTGCCAGCAGGACTAGCGGGGTTCAAGAGACCCAGTACTTC. Amino acid sequence: CASRTSGVQETQYF.